The next 13 T cell receptor beta chains were all read from a single sample in a study of cytomegalovirus exposure and HLA in healthy donors. PCR involved 60 Vbeta and 13 Jbeta primers. Profiling relied on immunoSEQ multiplex PCR, and the TCRdb table lists in-frame clones only, not all of them. This sample has around 200,000 clones, with about three quarters found just once. The material sequenced was PBMCs. The receptors come from a woman aged 55-70 years in good health and CMV-seropositive.

This clone showed up just a few times. The chain joins TRBV9 to TRBJ1-2; D gene ambiguous. The CDR3 contains 12 residues. Germline V gives CDR1 SGDLS, CDR2 YYNGEE. Trimming removed 3 bases from V and 5 bases from J, with 8 bases in between. The chain's CDR3 is CASSGLTYGYTF. The CDR3 DNA follows: TGTGCCAGCAGCGGACTGACTTATGGCTACACCTTC. Full variable domain (outside the CDR3, taken from reference TRBV9 and TRBJ1-2): DSGVTQTPKHLITATGQRVTLRCSPRSGDLSVYWYQQSLDQGLQFLIQYYNGEERAKGNILERFSAQQFPDLHSELNLSSLELGDSALYFCASSGLTYGYTFGSGTRLTVV.

The rearrangement uses TRBV9 and TRBJ2-7, with D uncertain. Germline V lookup: CDR1 SGDLS, CDR2 YYNGEE. V was pared by 0 bases and J by 3 bases, with 13 bases between. The CDR3 runs to 15 residues. The CDR3 coding sequence is TGTGCCAGCAGCGTAGCGGCTTCCCTAGGCTACGAGCAGTACTTC. Translation gives CASSVAASLGYEQYF.

J is TRBJ2-7 and V is TRBV18; 13 bases line up with TRBD2. The V segment lost 3 bases and the J segment 7 bases; nucleotides outside the gene matches: 6. Looked up from germline, CDR1 is KGHSH and CDR2 is LQKENI. The CDR3 contains 15 residues. The CDR3 bases are TGTGCCAGCTCACCGCCTGGGACTAGCGGGATTGAGCAGTACTTC. As protein: CASSPPGTSGIEQYF.

The chain uses TRBV5-1 and TRBJ2-2; 7 bases agree with TRBD1. The CDR3 runs to 14 residues. Per the germline V gene, CDR1 is SGHRS and CDR2 is YFSETQ. J was trimmed by 6 bases and V by 5 bases; bases with no gene match: 7. The CDR3 bases are TGCGCCAGCAGGTCCGGGACAGCGTCCGGGGAGCTGTTTTTT. It specifies CASRSGTASGELFF.

The rearrangement uses TRBV2 and TRBJ2-5; 11 bases agree with TRBD1. V trimming: 5 bases; J trimming: 1 base; junction bases outside the gene matches: 3. The CDR3 totals 15 residues. Germline values: CDR1 SNHLY, CDR2 FYNNEI. CDR3: CASSRDRGVQETQYF. Here the CDR3 DNA reads TGTGCCAGCAGTCGGGACAGGGGGGTCCAAGAGACCCAGTACTTC.

The rearrangement links TRBV27 to TRBJ1-5; unclear D gene. Germline loops: CDR1 MNHEY, CDR2 SMNVEV (reference sequence). V lost 5 bases to trimming and J lost 3 bases, with 14 bases between them. This CDR3 contains 15 residues. This CDR3 is CASSPAGTLNQPQHF. CDR3 nucleotides: TGTGCCAGCAGTCCCGCGGGAACCCTCAATCAGCCCCAGCATTTT.

This sequence joins TRBV19 and TRBJ2-5; TRBD2 matches 7 bases. Germline lookup yields CDR1 LNHDA and CDR2 SQIVND (reference sequence). J lost 2 bases, V lost 4 bases, and 10 bases had no gene match. The CDR3 spans 16 residues. This CDR3 is CASSTPWGGAQETQYF. The CDR3 DNA is TGTGCCAGTAGTACCCCTTGGGGAGGGGCTCAAGAGACCCAGTACTTC.

This clone was seen repeatedly, ten times or more. V and J are TRBV7-9 and TRBJ1-1, with D maybe TRBD1 (6 bases). Germline lookup yields CDR1 SEHNR and CDR2 FQNEAQ (reference sequence). Deletions cut 7 bases from V and 4 bases from J, with 28 bases between. CDR3 length: 18 amino acids. The CDR3 reads CASIPFPTGLTPGTEAFF. The CDR3 DNA sequence: TGTGCCAGCATCCCTTTCCCTACAGGGCTAACGCCGGGCACTGAAGCTTTCTTT.

V and J are TRBV6-5 and TRBJ2-7; 10 nucleotides match TRBD1. CDR3 length: 14 residues. V dropped 9 bases and J dropped 5; count of bases not matched to a gene: 10. Germline V gene data show CDR1 as MNHEY and CDR2 as SVGAGI. CDR3 sequence (DNA): TGTGCCAGGATACCGGACAGGGGGTCGGACGAGCAGTACTTC. Translation gives CARIPDRGSDEQYF.

The chain is built from TRBV2 and TRBJ2-3, with unresolved D. Trimming removed 4 bases at V and 6 bases at J, with 8 bases between. This CDR3 region has 12 residues. In germline, CDR1 is SNHLY, CDR2 FYNNEI. The CDR3 spells CASSGFSDTQYF. The CDR3 DNA reads as TGTGCCAGCAGTGGTTTTTCGGATACGCAGTATTTT.

This chain uses TRBV20-1 with TRBJ2-7, with D possibly being TRBD2 (7 bases). Germline V CDR1 and CDR2: DFQATT, SNEGSKA (reference sequence). V gave up 6 bases and J gave up 5 bases, with 11 bases separating them. The CDR3 is 11 amino acids. The CDR3 reads CSASGGNEQYF. CDR3 in DNA: TGCAGTGCCTCGGGGGGCAACGAGCAGTACTTC.

The chain couples TRBV28 to TRBJ2-1, with 12 nucleotides matching TRBD2. Per germline, CDR1 MDHEN and CDR2 SYDVKM. After removal of 10 bases from V and 5 bases from J, the junction contained 6 bases not matched to a gene. The CDR3 spans 14 residues. In DNA form, the CDR3 reads TGTGCCATTCCGGGACTAGCGGGCCACAATGAGCAGTTCTTC. It codes for CAIPGLAGHNEQFF.

V usage is TRBV4-1 and J usage is TRBJ1-3; 7 bases agree with TRBD1. The length of the CDR3 is 16 residues. The V and J ends lost 2 bases and 2 bases, in that order; junction bases with no gene match: 6. CDR1 is MGHRA and CDR2 is YSYEKL in the germline V gene. CDR3 protein: CASSQRQGQAGNTIYF. DNA of the CDR3: TGCGCCAGCAGCCAACGACAGGGTCAAGCTGGAAACACCATATATTTT.